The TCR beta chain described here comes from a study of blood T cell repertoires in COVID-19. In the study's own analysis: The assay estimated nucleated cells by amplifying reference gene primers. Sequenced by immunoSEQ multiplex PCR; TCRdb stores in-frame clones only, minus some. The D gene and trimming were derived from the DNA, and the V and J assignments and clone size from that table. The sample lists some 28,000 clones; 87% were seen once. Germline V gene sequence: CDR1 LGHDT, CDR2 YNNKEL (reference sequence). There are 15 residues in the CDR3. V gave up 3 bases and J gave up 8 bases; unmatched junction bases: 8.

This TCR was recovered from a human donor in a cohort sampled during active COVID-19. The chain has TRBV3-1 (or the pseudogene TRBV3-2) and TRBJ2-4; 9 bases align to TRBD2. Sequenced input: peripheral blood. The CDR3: CASSQPGLAKDIQYF. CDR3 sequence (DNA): TGTGCCAGCAGCCAGCCGGGACTAGCTAAGGACATTCAGTACTTC.